These T cell receptor beta chains were read from a single sample in a study of T cells of healthy individuals. TCRdb re-derived calls from the 5' RACE reads in MiXCR, one entry per CDR3 protein. The data contain about 60,000 distinct CDR3 sequences, about 17% of them singletons. These receptor sequences come from a human donor in good health. Both conserved end residues are part of each CDR3. Each record gives: D gene, V gene, J gene, clone size, CDR3 protein, CDR3 DNA. A D gene is named only where the DNA matches it firmly. Expanded clones are given a class, and other clones once, few, many or no size at all.

>.|TRBV5-5|TRBJ2-5|few
CASSPQGNQETQYF
TGTGCCAGCAGCCCACAGGGTAACCAAGAGACCCAGTACTTC
>TRBD2|TRBV27|TRBJ2-1|.
CASSSAGLAGNNEQFF
TGTGCCAGCAGTTCAGCCGGACTAGCGGGGAACAATGAGCAGTTCTTC
>.|TRBV6-5|TRBJ1-2|.
CASTGTLSYGYTF
TGTGCCAGCACAGGGACCCTGAGTTATGGCTACACCTTC
>TRBD1|TRBV20-1|TRBJ1-2|medium-sized
CSARDTGQGSRDGYTF
TGCAGTGCTAGAGATACGGGACAGGGGTCACGGGATGGCTACACCTTC
>TRBD1|TRBV20-1|TRBJ2-7|many
CSADRVGEQYF
TGCAGTGCTGACAGGGTCGGCGAGCAGTACTTC
>TRBD2|TRBV5-6|TRBJ2-7|.
CASSISGRVNEQYF
TGTGCCAGCAGCATAAGCGGGAGAGTCAACGAGCAGTACTTC
>.|TRBV4-1|TRBJ1-3|many
CASSQPQGPSGNTIYF
TGCGCCAGCAGCCAACCACAGGGACCCTCTGGAAACACCATATATTTT
>TRBD1|TRBV20-1|TRBJ2-7|few
CSATNPGQGGYEQYF
TGCAGTGCTACTAATCCGGGACAGGGGGGGTACGAGCAGTACTTC
>TRBD2|TRBV30|TRBJ2-5|many
CAWGGGTTGKETQYF
TGTGCCTGGGGGGGGGGGACTACCGGAAAAGAGACCCAGTACTTC
>.|TRBV3-1|TRBJ2-7|many
CASSQDNSYEQYF
TGTGCCAGCAGCCAAGATAACAGCTACGAGCAGTACTTC
>.|TRBV5-1|TRBJ2-1|few
CASSFRDSYNEQFF
TGCGCCAGCAGCTTCCGGGACTCCTACAATGAGCAGTTCTTC
>.|TRBV9|TRBJ1-6|.
CASSVEEGMTYNSPLHF
TGTGCCAGCAGCGTAGAGGAGGGAATGACCTATAATTCACCCCTCCACTTT
>.|TRBV4-1|TRBJ1-5|.
CASSQGLINQPQHF
TGCGCCAGCAGCCAGGGGCTGATCAATCAGCCCCAGCATTTT
>.|TRBV12-5|TRBJ1-1|many
CASGLVGLQAEAFF
TGTGCTAGTGGTTTGGTTGGGCTACAGGCTGAAGCTTTCTTT
>TRBD2|TRBV20-1|TRBJ2-1|.
CSAWTSPEQFF
TGCAGTGCTTGGACTAGTCCCGAGCAGTTCTTC
>TRBD1|TRBV12-3/TRBV12-4|TRBJ1-6|few
CASRGTANNSPLHF
TGTGCCAGCAGGGGGACAGCAAATAATTCACCCCTCCACTTT
>.|TRBV20-1|TRBJ2-7|.
CSARDSTYEQYF
TGCAGTGCCAGGGACTCCACCTACGAGCAGTACTTC
>.|TRBV18|TRBJ2-7|few
CASSPRGQVFPYEQYF
TGTGCCAGCTCCCCCCGCGGCCAGGTATTCCCCTACGAGCAGTACTTC
>.|TRBV12-3/TRBV12-4|TRBJ2-7|.
CASSQSVGLAAYEQYF
TGTGCCAGCAGTCAAAGTGTAGGCTTAGCGGCTTACGAGCAGTACTTC
>.|TRBV2|TRBJ2-7|.
CASSLRTGPIYEQYF
TGTGCCAGCAGTCTCCGTACCGGGCCGATCTACGAGCAGTACTTC